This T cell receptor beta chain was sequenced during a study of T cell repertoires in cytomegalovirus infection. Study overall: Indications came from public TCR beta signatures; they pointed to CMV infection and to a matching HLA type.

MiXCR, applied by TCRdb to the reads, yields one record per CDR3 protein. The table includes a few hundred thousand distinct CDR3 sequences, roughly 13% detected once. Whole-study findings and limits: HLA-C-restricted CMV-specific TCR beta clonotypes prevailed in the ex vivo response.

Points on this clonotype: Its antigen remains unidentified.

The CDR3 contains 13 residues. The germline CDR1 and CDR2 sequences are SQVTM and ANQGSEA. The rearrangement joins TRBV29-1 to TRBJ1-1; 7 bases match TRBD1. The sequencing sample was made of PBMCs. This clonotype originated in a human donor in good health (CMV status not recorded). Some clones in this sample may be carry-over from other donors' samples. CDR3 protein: CGVRGQLNTEAFF. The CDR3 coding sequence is TGCGGAGTCCGGGGACAGTTGAACACTGAAGCTTTCTTT.